This TCR beta chain emerged from a study of shared clonotypes between healthy human individuals. About this clone: As yet, its antigen is unknown.

Terminally differentiated effector memory CD45RA+ cells were left out of the naive CD8 fraction, which was CD45RO-negative and positively selected for CCR7. Whole-study findings and limits: As a rule, naive subsets had a larger estimated richness than memory subsets.

The data were produced by immunoSEQ multiplex PCR, yet TCRdb's version contains in-frame clones alone and is incomplete. The sample lists about 1,900,000 clones, 85% to 95% seen once, with 0.9% to 1.5% in the top ten. Germline trimming cut 0 bases from V and 3 bases from J; bases unmatched to any gene: 6. The CDR3 runs to 19 residues. Germline-derived CDR1 and CDR2 are WSHSY and SAAADI. The source material was naive CD8+ T cells sorted from blood. The chain couples TRBV10-2 to TRBJ2-3; 16 nucleotides agree with TRBD2. This receptor was obtained from a man aged 18 to 29 in good health. This CDR3 is CASSESGLAGGLLTDTQYF. The CDR3 DNA sequence: TGCGCCAGCAGTGAGTCGGGACTAGCGGGGGGGCTGTTAACAGATACGCAGTATTTT.